These T cell receptor beta chains were read from a single sample in a study of blood T cells in healthy people across ages. TCRdb called the 5' RACE reads again in MiXCR, with one record for every CDR3 protein. The data contain about 570,000 distinct CDR3 sequences, about 26% of them singletons. The sequenced sample consisted of blood. Receptors were obtained from a woman in her sixties or seventies in good health. Both conserved end residues are part of each CDR3. The D gene is left open where the match is weak. A clone size is listed for some rows: how often the clone was seen (once, few, many), or a class if it is expanded.

few	TRBJ1-6	TRBV4-1	.	CASSQGGAAYNSPLHF	TGCGCCAGCAGCCAAGGGGGAGCCGCTTATAATTCACCCCTCCACTTT
.	TRBJ2-5	TRBV20-1	.	CSGSPDPEETQYF	TGCAGTGGATCACCGGATCCCGAGGAGACCCAGTACTTC
.	TRBJ2-6	TRBV6-6	.	CASSYSLQVSGANVLTF	TGTGCCAGCAGTTACTCCCTACAGGTCTCTGGGGCCAACGTCCTGACTTTC
.	TRBJ2-1	TRBV7-2	TRBD1	CASSPQGARSKGEQFF	TGTGCCAGCAGCCCCCAGGGGGCGCGATCTAAGGGTGAGCAGTTCTTC
.	TRBJ2-3	TRBV2	.	CASSEFQVAVVRGRNTDTQYF	TGTGCCAGCAGTGAATTCCAGGTAGCGGTAGTTAGGGGGCGCAACACAGATACGCAGTATTTT
.	TRBJ2-5	TRBV29-1	TRBD1	CSVIPGQGGETQYF	TGCAGCGTTATTCCGGGACAGGGGGGAGAGACCCAGTACTTC
few	TRBJ2-1	TRBV7-2	.	CASSFPTRRGEQFF	TGTGCCAGCAGCTTCCCCACTAGGAGGGGTGAGCAGTTCTTC
many	TRBJ2-5	TRBV6-1	.	CASRVSRETQYF	TGTGCCAGCAGAGTCTCGCGTGAGACCCAGTACTTC
.	TRBJ2-5	TRBV21-1	.	CASSNPQGVQETQYF	TGTGCCAGCAGCAACCCACAGGGGGTACAAGAGACCCAGTACTTC
few	TRBJ2-3	TRBV7-2	.	CASSSQPGPGGTDTQYF	TGTGCCAGCAGCTCCCAGCCTGGTCCGGGGGGCACAGATACGCAGTATTTT
few	TRBJ2-1	TRBV6-2/TRBV6-3	.	CASSYPNEQFF	TGTGCCAGCAGTTACCCCAATGAGCAGTTCTTC
.	TRBJ2-1	TRBV25-1	TRBD1	CASSAPGTGNANEQFF	TGTGCCAGCAGTGCCCCCGGGACAGGGAACGCCAATGAGCAGTTCTTC
few	TRBJ2-5	TRBV7-7	TRBD2	CASSLAETSGETQYF	TGTGCTAGCAGCTTAGCGGAGACTAGCGGGGAGACCCAGTACTTC
.	TRBJ1-2	TRBV6-1	.	CASSPRRPTTATPLVYGYTF	TGTGCCAGCAGTCCCCGGCGGCCCACCACCGCTACGCCCTTAGTCTATGGCTACACCTTC
.	TRBJ1-5	TRBV6-5	.	CASSTRQSNQPQHF	TGTGCCAGCAGTACTAGACAGTCTAATCAGCCCCAGCATTTT
few	TRBJ1-1	TRBV7-2	TRBD1	CASRFRTGTNTEAFF	TGTGCCAGCAGGTTTCGGACAGGGACTAACACTGAAGCTTTCTTT
.	TRBJ2-3	TRBV10-3	.	CAISTGINTDTQYF	TGTGCCATCAGTACAGGGATCAACACAGATACGCAGTATTTT
few	TRBJ2-5	TRBV5-1	.	CASSLAGTLQEPQYF	TGCGCCAGCAGCTTGGCAGGGACTCTCCAAGAGCCCCAGTACTTC
few	TRBJ1-1	TRBV27	TRBD1	CASTNPGGTEAFF	TGTGCCAGCACCAACCCAGGGGGCACTGAAGCTTTCTTT
.	TRBJ2-1	TRBV29-1	.	CSLLPAGTNEQFF	TGCAGCCTCCTCCCTGCTGGGACCAATGAGCAGTTCTTC
few	TRBJ2-5	TRBV5-1	TRBD1	CASTIQGASQYF	TGCGCCAGCACCATACAGGGGGCCTCCCAGTACTTC
few	TRBJ1-4	TRBV20-1	.	CSASSVATNEKLFF	TGCAGTGCCTCCTCAGTGGCGACTAATGAAAAACTGTTTTTT
few	TRBJ2-5	TRBV7-2	TRBD1	CTSSLFGQGLSGTQYF	TGTACCAGCAGCCTATTCGGACAGGGCCTGTCGGGGACCCAGTACTTC
few	TRBJ2-5	TRBV2	.	CASVGVGETQYF	TGTGCCAGCGTCGGGGTTGGGGAGACCCAGTACTTC
.	TRBJ1-1	TRBV11-1	TRBD1	CASSLGQGVPLNTEAFF	TGTGCCAGCAGCTTGGGACAGGGGGTTCCCCTGAACACTGAAGCTTTCTTT
.	TRBJ2-7	TRBV7-2	TRBD1	CASSSDRGLNEQYF	TGTGCCAGCAGCTCGGACAGGGGGTTGAACGAGCAGTACTTC
.	TRBJ2-5	TRBV12-3/TRBV12-4	.	CASSLAESIGVETQYF	TGTGCCAGCAGTTTAGCGGAGTCCATCGGGGTAGAGACCCAGTACTTC
.	TRBJ2-7	TRBV29-1	.	CSVATGAEQYF	TGCAGCGTGGCAACAGGCGCCGAGCAGTACTTC
.	TRBJ2-3	TRBV20-1	TRBD2	CSASVASGGRSDTQYF	TGCAGTGCTAGTGTGGCTAGCGGGGGGCGTTCAGATACGCAGTATTTT
few	TRBJ2-5	TRBV25-1	TRBD1	CASSEGGTGQIETQYF	TGTGCCAGCAGTGAAGGAGGGACAGGGCAAATAGAGACCCAGTACTTC
.	TRBJ2-3	TRBV7-2	.	CASSLFRGVRTDTQYF	TGTGCCAGCAGCTTATTCCGGGGAGTTCGTACAGATACGCAGTATTTT
few	TRBJ1-5	TRBV27	.	CASIVEGSPYSNQPQHF	TGTGCCAGCATCGTTGAGGGGAGCCCCTATAGCAATCAGCCCCAGCATTTT
few	TRBJ1-1	TRBV20-1	.	CRASAGTNTEAFF	TGCAGGGCATCGGCGGGGACGAACACTGAAGCTTTCTTT
.	TRBJ1-6	TRBV10-3	.	CAIRGESSYNSPLHF	TGTGCCATCCGGGGTGAGAGCTCCTATAATTCACCCCTCCACTTT
.	TRBJ2-1	TRBV5-1	.	CASNSDARWDNEQFF	TGCGCCAGCAACTCAGATGCGAGGTGGGACAATGAGCAGTTCTTC
few	TRBJ1-1	TRBV5-1	.	CASSLEHTEAFF	TGCGCCAGCAGCTTGGAACACACTGAAGCTTTCTTT
few	TRBJ2-1	TRBV14	.	CASSQVNRVIEQFF	TGTGCCAGCAGCCAAGTGAACAGGGTGATTGAGCAGTTCTTC
few	TRBJ2-3	TRBV24-1	.	CATSARHTDTQYF	TGTGCCACCAGTGCCCGACACACAGATACGCAGTATTTT
few	TRBJ1-4	TRBV5-1	.	CASSWPGPPEEKLFF	TGCGCCAGCAGCTGGCCGGGACCCCCGGAGGAAAAACTGTTTTTT
.	TRBJ2-2	TRBV19	TRBD2	CATKGTRYTGELFF	TGTGCCACCAAAGGGACTAGGTATACCGGGGAGCTGTTTTTT
.	TRBJ2-1	TRBV12-3/TRBV12-4	.	CASGTAYNEQFF	TGTGCCAGCGGGACGGCTTACAATGAGCAGTTCTTC
few	TRBJ2-1	TRBV6-2/TRBV6-3	.	CASSTDIYNEQFF	TGTGCCAGCAGTACCGACATCTACAATGAGCAGTTCTTC
few	TRBJ2-3	TRBV18	.	CASSPRTASDTQYF	TGTGCCAGCTCACCACGGACCGCCAGTGATACGCAGTATTTT
.	TRBJ2-1	TRBV9	TRBD2	CASSARTSGRGNEQFF	TGTGCCAGCAGCGCCCGAACTAGCGGGAGGGGCAATGAGCAGTTCTTC
.	TRBJ2-7	TRBV10-3	TRBD1	CAISELGQGSYEQYF	TGTGCCATCAGTGAACTCGGACAGGGATCCTACGAGCAGTACTTT
.	TRBJ2-2	TRBV5-6	TRBD2	CASSWREGNTGELFF	TGTGCCAGCAGCTGGAGGGAGGGCAACACCGGGGAGCTGTTTTTT
few	TRBJ1-5	TRBV2	.	CASSESWGGGHQPQHF	TGTGCCAGCAGTGAAAGTTGGGGTGGGGGCCATCAGCCCCAGCATTTT
.	TRBJ1-4	TRBV10-3	TRBD1	CAISGTGFEKLFF	TGTGCCATCAGTGGGACAGGGTTCGAAAAACTGTTTTTT
.	TRBJ2-5	TRBV6-5	TRBD2	CASSPSAGGLQETQYF	TGTGCCAGCAGTCCCTCGGCGGGGGGACTCCAAGAGACCCAGTACTTC
many	TRBJ2-3	TRBV7-2	.	CASSLAASGSTDTQYF	TGTGCCAGCAGCTTAGCGGCTAGTGGGTCAACAGATACGCAGTATTTT
many	TRBJ2-1	TRBV7-6	.	CASSPPGPYNEQFF	TGTGCCAGCAGCCCCCCCGGGCCTTACAATGAGCAGTTCTTC
.	TRBJ1-1	TRBV18	.	CASSPPDRVSGAFF	TGTGCCAGCTCACCACCAGATAGGGTCAGCGGAGCTTTCTTT
.	TRBJ2-4	TRBV30	.	CAWSGDSLNIQYF	TGTGCCTGGAGTGGGGACTCATTAAACATTCAGTACTTC
.	TRBJ2-1	TRBV3-1	.	CASSPGAGRRGQFF	TGTGCCAGCAGCCCGGGTGCGGGCCGCCGGGGGCAGTTCTTC
once	TRBJ2-7	TRBV2	.	CASSDEGVRTYEQYF	TGTGCCAGCAGTGATGAAGGCGTCCGGACCTACGAGCAGTACTTC
.	TRBJ1-3	TRBV15	.	CATSRARDDSGNTIYF	TGTGCCACCAGCAGAGCCAGGGACGACTCTGGAAACACCATATATTTT
few	TRBJ1-1	TRBV2	TRBD1	CASSVEGQGATEAFF	TGTGCCAGCAGTGTCGAAGGACAGGGGGCAACTGAAGCTTTCTTT
few	TRBJ2-3	TRBV20-1	.	CSAHPPSTDTQYF	TGCAGTGCCCACCCACCGAGCACAGATACGCAGTATTTT
.	TRBJ1-1	TRBV11-3	.	CASSFMAGQNTAAFF	TGTGCCAGCAGCTTTATGGCAGGGCAGAACACTGCAGCTTTCTTT
.	TRBJ1-1	TRBV20-1	.	CSGQRNTEAFF	TGCAGTGGACAGCGGAACACTGAAGCTTTCTTT